The rows below give T cell receptor beta chains drawn from one sample of a study of blood T cell repertoires in COVID-19. TCRdb's table, derived via immunoSEQ multiplex PCR, lists solely in-frame clones and lacks some. The sample gives about 230,000 clones, roughly 83% of which show up once; about 27% is in the top ten. Sequenced: peripheral blood. These receptors came from a man aged 40-49 years with acute or convalescent COVID-19. CDR3s include the opening cysteine and the closing phenylalanine or tryptophan. Fields, in order: CDR3 protein, CDR3 DNA, J gene, D gene, CDR3 length, clone size, V gene. The D gene is left open where the match is weak. Size tells how often a clone was seen (once, few, many) or the class of an expanded clone, and some rows leave it out.

CASSPGLARSSYNEQFF TGTGCCAGCAGCCCAGGACTAGCGCGCAGCTCCTACAATGAGCAGTTCTTC TRBJ2-1 TRBD2 17 once TRBV7-6
CATSDDTGAEGYTF TGTGCCACCAGTGATGATACAGGGGCGGAAGGCTACACCTTC TRBJ1-2 TRBD1 14 - TRBV24-1
CASKMGQGITDTQYF TGTGCCAGTAAAATGGGGCAGGGTATCACAGATACGCAGTATTTT TRBJ2-3 - 15 once TRBV19
CASSFGASGNTGELFF TGTGCCAGCAGCTTTGGCGCTAGCGGTAACACCGGGGAGCTGTTTTTT TRBJ2-2 TRBD2 16 few TRBV5-5
CASTPGQGREKLFF TGTGCCAGTACCCCGGGACAGGGAAGAGAAAAACTGTTTTTT TRBJ1-4 TRBD1 14 - TRBV19
CAWTGTGGAKYF TGTGCCTGGACCGGGACAGGGGGCGCGAAGTACTTC TRBJ2-7 TRBD1 12 - TRBV30
CASSHSTEAFF TGTGCCAGCAGCCACAGCACTGAAGCTTTCTTT TRBJ1-1 - 11 - TRBV5-4
CAWGEAGDVTGELFF TGTGCCTGGGGGGAGGCGGGAGATGTCACCGGGGAGCTGTTTTTT TRBJ2-2 TRBD2 15 - TRBV30
CASSESGTDFEAFF TGTGCCAGCAGTGAGAGTGGGACAGACTTTGAAGCTTTCTTT TRBJ1-1 TRBD1 14 - TRBV2
CASSYMAVHTEAFF TGTGCCAGCAGTTACATGGCAGTTCACACTGAAGCTTTCTTT TRBJ1-1 - 14 few TRBV6-2/TRBV6-3
CASSLRGSGSYGYTF TGCGCCAGCAGCTTAAGGGGGAGCGGGAGCTATGGCTACACCTTC TRBJ1-2 - 15 - TRBV5-1
CAWRAGAHTEAFF TGTGCCTGGAGGGCAGGGGCTCACACTGAAGCTTTCTTT TRBJ1-1 - 13 - TRBV30
CASSIQLDYGYTF TGCGCCAGCAGCATACAGTTAGACTATGGCTACACCTTC TRBJ1-2 - 13 - TRBV5-1
CASSPGTGYSEQYF TGTGCCAGCTCACCAGGGACAGGGTATTCCGAGCAGTACTTC TRBJ2-7 TRBD1 14 few TRBV18
CASSQMGQVNTEAFF TGCGCCAGCAGCCAAATGGGACAGGTAAACACTGAAGCTTTCTTT TRBJ1-1 TRBD1 15 - TRBV4-1
CASSTLPISNYGYTF TGTGCCAGCAGCACTCTGCCTATTTCTAACTATGGCTACACCTTC TRBJ1-2 - 15 - TRBV7-9
CASSEPEALNTEAFF TGTGCCAGCAGTGAACCCGAGGCCTTGAACACTGAAGCTTTCTTT TRBJ1-1 - 15 few TRBV6-1
CASSRRTSGSGTDTQYF TGTGCCAGCAGCCGTCGGACTAGCGGGAGCGGCACAGATACGCAGTATTTT TRBJ2-3 TRBD2 17 - TRBV7-9
CASSRTRAGFNEKLFF TGCGCCAGCAGCCGGACACGGGCAGGGTTTAATGAAAAACTGTTTTTT TRBJ1-4 - 16 - TRBV4-1
CASSQGPQETQYF TGTGCCAGCAGCCAAGGGCCTCAAGAGACCCAGTACTTC TRBJ2-5 - 13 - TRBV3-1/TRBV3-2
CASSLTGISNEKLFF TGCGCCAGCAGCTTAACAGGGATTAGTAATGAAAAACTGTTTTTT TRBJ1-4 - 15 - TRBV5-1
CATSGPDSWETEAFF TGTGCCACCAGCGGCCCGGACAGCTGGGAAACTGAAGCTTTCTTT TRBJ1-1 - 15 - TRBV15
CASILTYVQSNEKLFF TGTGCCAGCATCCTCACATACGTACAGAGTAATGAAAAACTGTTTTTT TRBJ1-4 - 16 - TRBV2
CSASRGQGDSPLHF TGCAGTGCTAGTAGGGGACAGGGTGATTCACCCCTCCACTTT TRBJ1-6 TRBD1 14 - TRBV20-1
CASSLPGYEQYF TGTGCCAGCAGTTTACCAGGTTACGAGCAGTACTTC TRBJ2-7 - 12 - TRBV12-3/TRBV12-4
CAWSRDRGSLGNQPQHF TGTGCCTGGTCCCGGGACAGGGGATCCTTGGGCAATCAGCCCCAGCATTTT TRBJ1-5 TRBD1 17 - TRBV30
CASSASGTDIYEQYF TGTGCCAGCAGTGCTAGCGGGACAGACATCTACGAGCAGTACTTC TRBJ2-7 TRBD2 15 - TRBV6-6
CASSDWREAADTQYF TGTGCCAGCAGTGATTGGCGGGAGGCCGCAGATACGCAGTATTTT TRBJ2-3 TRBD2 15 - TRBV25-1
CASSQTSGRREQYF TGTGCCAGCAGCCAAACTAGCGGGAGAAGGGAGCAGTACTTC TRBJ2-7 TRBD2 14 - TRBV14
CASSLGSGNTDTQYF TGTGCCAGCAGCTTGGGTAGCGGGAACACAGATACGCAGTATTTT TRBJ2-3 TRBD2 15 - TRBV7-8
CASSPGRVGMNTEAFF TGCGCCAGCAGCCCCGGGCGGGTAGGTATGAACACTGAAGCTTTCTTT TRBJ1-1 - 16 - TRBV5-1
CASSSRTGGKADTQYF TGTGCCAGCAGCTCAAGAACAGGGGGCAAGGCAGATACGCAGTATTTT TRBJ2-3 TRBD1 16 - TRBV7-9
CASSVEAGSDTQYF TGTGCCAGCAGCGTAGAGGCAGGGTCAGATACGCAGTATTTT TRBJ2-3 - 14 - TRBV9
CASSPSGSSYEQYF TGTGCCAGCTCACCGAGCGGGTCCTCCTACGAGCAGTACTTC TRBJ2-7 - 14 - TRBV18
CSVVGAGGYGYTF TGCAGCGTTGTAGGGGCGGGGGGATATGGCTACACCTTC TRBJ1-2 - 13 - TRBV29-1
CASSLRLAGETQYF TGTGCCAGCAGTTTACGGCTAGCGGGAGAGACCCAGTACTTC TRBJ2-5 TRBD2 14 - TRBV6-6
CASSAYLISYNEQFF TGCGCCAGCAGCGCGTACCTTATCTCCTACAATGAGCAGTTCTTC TRBJ2-1 - 15 - TRBV5-1
CASRDRGAGTGELFF TGTGCCAGCAGGGACAGGGGCGCGGGCACCGGGGAGCTGTTTTTT TRBJ2-2 TRBD1 15 - TRBV6-5
CASSLDRMNTEAFF TGCGCCAGCAGCTTGGACAGAATGAACACTGAAGCTTTCTTT TRBJ1-1 - 14 - TRBV5-1
CASSSSGTEAFF TGTGCCAGCAGCTCTTCCGGGACTGAAGCTTTCTTT TRBJ1-1 - 12 - TRBV7-9
CASSSPTRTGNTIYF TGTGCCAGTAGTTCTCCGACGAGGACTGGAAACACCATATATTTT TRBJ1-3 - 15 once TRBV19
CASSLSLWQGTMNTEAFF TGTGCCAGCAGTTTAAGTCTTTGGCAGGGGACCATGAACACTGAAGCTTTCTTT TRBJ1-1 - 18 - TRBV27
CASSTGDTQYF TGTGCCAGCAGTACAGGGGATACGCAGTATTTT TRBJ2-3 - 11 - TRBV2
CASSTPSSEGTDTQYF TGTGCCAGTAGTACCCCTTCTAGCGAGGGCACAGATACGCAGTATTTT TRBJ2-3 - 16 - TRBV19
CASSYSGTGDEQFF TGTGCCAGCAGTTACTCTGGGACAGGGGATGAGCAGTTCTTC TRBJ2-1 TRBD1 14 - TRBV6-6
CASSILAAAGEQFF TGTGCCAGTAGTATACTAGCGGCCGCTGGGGAGCAGTTCTTC TRBJ2-1 TRBD2 14 - TRBV19
CASSHGGNRNEQFF TGTGCCAGCAGCCACGGGGGGAATCGCAATGAGCAGTTCTTC TRBJ2-1 TRBD2 14 - TRBV3-1/TRBV3-2
CASSVEGTGVETQYF TGTGCCAGCAGCGTAGAGGGGACAGGGGTAGAGACCCAGTACTTC TRBJ2-5 TRBD1 15 - TRBV9
CASSPQTGGGSYGYTF TGTGCCAGCAGCCCCCAGACAGGGGGCGGAAGCTATGGCTACACCTTC TRBJ1-2 TRBD1 16 - TRBV7-9
CSAEGYGGYTF TGCAGTGCTGAAGGATACGGGGGCTACACCTTC TRBJ1-2 - 11 once TRBV20-1
CASSVVDRGGGELFF TGTGCCAGCAGCGTAGTGGACAGGGGAGGAGGGGAGCTGTTTTTT TRBJ2-2 TRBD1 15 - TRBV9
CASSQRGGAEQYF TGTGCCAGCAGTCAAAGGGGGGGCGCCGAGCAGTACTTC TRBJ2-7 - 13 - TRBV12-3/TRBV12-4
CASSSYVLQGPGELFF TGCGCCAGCAGCTCCTACGTCCTACAGGGGCCCGGGGAGCTGTTTTTT TRBJ2-2 TRBD1 16 - TRBV5-1
CASSEAWGQGDPVTEAFF TGTGCCAGCAGTGAAGCGTGGGGACAGGGGGACCCGGTCACTGAAGCTTTCTTT TRBJ1-1 TRBD1 18 - TRBV6-1
CSGKRQPQHF TGCAGTGGCAAGCGCCAGCCCCAGCATTTT TRBJ1-5 - 10 - TRBV20-1
CASRPPLGYGYTF TGTGCCAGCAGACCTCCACTAGGATATGGCTACACCTTC TRBJ1-2 - 13 - TRBV6-5
CASSYTDRNTEAFF TGTGCCAGCAGCTACACGGACAGAAACACTGAAGCTTTCTTT TRBJ1-1 - 14 - TRBV5-6
CASSRQRESDEQYF TGTGCCAGCAGCCGTCAGCGCGAGTCGGACGAGCAGTACTTC TRBJ2-7 - 14 - TRBV5-4
CASSMLAVRYSEQFF TGTGCCAGCAGCATGCTAGCGGTTCGGTACAGTGAGCAGTTCTTC TRBJ2-1 TRBD2 15 - TRBV7-9
CASSQGQGYYEQYF TGTGCCAGCAGCCAGGGACAGGGATACTACGAGCAGTACTTC TRBJ2-7 - 14 - TRBV21-1